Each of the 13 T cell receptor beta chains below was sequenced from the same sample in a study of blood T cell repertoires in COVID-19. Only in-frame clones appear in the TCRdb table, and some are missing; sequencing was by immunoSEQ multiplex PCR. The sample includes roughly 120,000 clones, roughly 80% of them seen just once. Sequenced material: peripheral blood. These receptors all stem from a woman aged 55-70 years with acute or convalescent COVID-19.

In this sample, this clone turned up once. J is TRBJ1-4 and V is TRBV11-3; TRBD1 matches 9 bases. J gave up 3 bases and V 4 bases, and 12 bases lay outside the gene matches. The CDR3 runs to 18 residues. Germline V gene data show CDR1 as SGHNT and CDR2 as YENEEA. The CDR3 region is CASSSFPGQGDSNEKLFF. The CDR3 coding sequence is TGTGCCAGCAGCTCCTTTCCGGGACAGGGTGATTCTAATGAAAAACTGTTTTTT.

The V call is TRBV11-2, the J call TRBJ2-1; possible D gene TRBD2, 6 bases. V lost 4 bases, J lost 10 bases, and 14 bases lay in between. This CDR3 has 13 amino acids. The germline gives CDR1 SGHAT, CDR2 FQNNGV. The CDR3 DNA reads TGTGCCAGCAGCTCCACTAGCCCGGGAGAGCAGTTCTTC. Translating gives CASSSTSPGEQFF.

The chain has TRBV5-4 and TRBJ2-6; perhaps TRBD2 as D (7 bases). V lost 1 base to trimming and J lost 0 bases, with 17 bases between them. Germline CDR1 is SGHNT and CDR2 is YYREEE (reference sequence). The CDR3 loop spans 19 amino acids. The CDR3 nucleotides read TGTGCCAGCAGCTTGCTGGGGGGGGCCCTTTCCTCTGGGGCCAACGTCCTGACTTTC. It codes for CASSLLGGALSSGANVLTF.

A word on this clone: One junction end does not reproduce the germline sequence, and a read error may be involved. This CDR3 reads CASSQDPEGAYDYTF. CDR3 DNA: TGTGCCAGCAGCCAAGATCCGGAGGGAGCGTATGACTACACCTTC. V gene TRBV4-2 combines with J gene TRBJ1-2; unclear D gene. Germline loops: CDR1 LGHNA, CDR2 YNFKEQ. CDR3 length: 15 residues.

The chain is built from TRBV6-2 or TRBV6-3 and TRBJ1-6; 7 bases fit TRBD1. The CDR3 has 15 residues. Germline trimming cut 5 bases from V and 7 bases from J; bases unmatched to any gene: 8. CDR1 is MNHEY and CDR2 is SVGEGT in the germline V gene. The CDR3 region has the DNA TGTGCCAGCAGTCGACAGGGTATCACCAATTCACCCCTCCACTTT. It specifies CASSRQGITNSPLHF.

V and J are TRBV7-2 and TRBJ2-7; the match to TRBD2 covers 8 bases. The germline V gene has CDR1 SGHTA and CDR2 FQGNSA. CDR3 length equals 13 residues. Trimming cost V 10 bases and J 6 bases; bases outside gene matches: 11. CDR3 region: CATRKPGGFEQYF. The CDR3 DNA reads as TGTGCCACCAGGAAACCGGGGGGGTTCGAGCAGTACTTC.

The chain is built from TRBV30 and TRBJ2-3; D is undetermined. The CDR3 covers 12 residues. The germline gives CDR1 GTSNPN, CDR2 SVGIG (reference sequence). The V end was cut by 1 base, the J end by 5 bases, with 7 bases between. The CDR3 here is CAWSAHRDTQYF. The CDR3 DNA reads TGTGCCTGGAGTGCCCACAGAGATACGCAGTATTTT. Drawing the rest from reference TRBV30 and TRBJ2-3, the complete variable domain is SQTIHQWPATLVQPVGSPLSLECTVEGTSNPNLYWYRQAAGRGLQLLFYSVGIGQISSEVPQNLSASRPQDRQFILSSKKLLLSDSGFYLCAWSAHRDTQYFGPGTRLTVL.

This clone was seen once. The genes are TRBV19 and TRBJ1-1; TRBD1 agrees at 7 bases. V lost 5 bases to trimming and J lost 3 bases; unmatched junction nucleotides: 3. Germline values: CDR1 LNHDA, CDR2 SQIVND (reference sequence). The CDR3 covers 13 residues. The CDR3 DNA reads TGTGCCAGTAGTCGTCAGGGGGACACTGAAGCTTTCTTT. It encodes CASSRQGDTEAFF.

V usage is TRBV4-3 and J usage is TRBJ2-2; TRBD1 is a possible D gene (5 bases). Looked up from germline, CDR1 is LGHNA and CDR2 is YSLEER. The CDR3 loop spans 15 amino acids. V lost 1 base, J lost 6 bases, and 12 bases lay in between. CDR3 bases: TGCGCCAGCAGCCAAGGCGTACAGGACCCCGGGGAGCTGTTTTTT. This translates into CASSQGVQDPGELFF.

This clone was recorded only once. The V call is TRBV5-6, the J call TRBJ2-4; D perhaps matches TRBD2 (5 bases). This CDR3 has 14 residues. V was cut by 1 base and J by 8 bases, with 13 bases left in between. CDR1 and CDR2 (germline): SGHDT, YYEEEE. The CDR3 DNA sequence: TGTGCCAGCAGCTTGCGAGGGCCCCTCGACATTCAGTACTTC. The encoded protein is CASSLRGPLDIQYF.

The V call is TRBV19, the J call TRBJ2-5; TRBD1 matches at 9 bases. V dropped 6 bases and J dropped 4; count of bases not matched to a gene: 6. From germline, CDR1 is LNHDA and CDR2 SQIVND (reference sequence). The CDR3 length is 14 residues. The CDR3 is CASRLTGGAETQYF. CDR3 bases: TGTGCCAGTAGATTGACAGGGGGTGCAGAGACCCAGTACTTC.

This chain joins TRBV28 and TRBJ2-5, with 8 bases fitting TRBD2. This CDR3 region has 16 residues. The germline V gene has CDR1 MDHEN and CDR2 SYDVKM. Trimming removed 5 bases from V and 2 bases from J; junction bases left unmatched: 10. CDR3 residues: CASSPLGAGAQETQYF. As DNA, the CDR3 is TGTGCCAGCAGTCCGCTAGGAGCGGGGGCACAAGAGACCCAGTACTTC.

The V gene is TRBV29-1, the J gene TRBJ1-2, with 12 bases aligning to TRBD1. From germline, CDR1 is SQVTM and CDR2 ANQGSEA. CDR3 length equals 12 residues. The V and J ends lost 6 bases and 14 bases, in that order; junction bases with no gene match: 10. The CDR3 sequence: CSVKGQGASPTF. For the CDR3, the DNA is TGCAGCGTGAAGGGACAGGGGGCGAGTCCTACCTTC. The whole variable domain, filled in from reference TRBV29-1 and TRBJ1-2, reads SAVISQKPSRDICQRGTSLTIQCQVDSQVTMMFWYRQQPGQSLTLIATANQGSEATYESGFVIDKFPISRPNLTFSTLTVSNMSPEDSSIYLCSVKGQGASPTFGSGTRLTVV.